One sample yielded the 32 T cell receptor beta chains listed below, sequenced in a study of T cells in Graves' hyperthyroidism and ophthalmopathy. The TCR beta CDR3 regions underwent amplification using RNA transcripts as the source. Primed by the HTBI set, a first-round RT-PCR was run on the TCR CDR3. TCRdb processed the multiplex PCR reads anew with MiXCR; each CDR3 protein has one entry. Among fewer than 650,000 distinct CDR3 sequences listed, roughly 13% were seen once. Material for sequencing was blood. Receptors were obtained from a woman aged 25-40 years with Graves' hyperthyroidism that later progressed to Graves' ophthalmopathy.

The V call is TRBV28, the J call TRBJ2-1; TRBD2 matches at 11 bases. Per the germline V gene, CDR1 is MDHEN and CDR2 is SYDVKM. V shed 7 bases, J shed 2 bases, and the junction held 7 bases outside the gene matches. CDR3 length: 16 amino acids. The CDR3 loop is CASTQGLAETYNEQFF. The CDR3 DNA sequence: TGTGCCAGCACCCAGGGACTAGCGGAGACCTACAATGAGCAGTTCTTC.

This clonotype was detected many times. A clone one base away is much larger, so this may be a read error. The V and J genes are TRBV11-3 and TRBJ1-1; D is unresolved. The V end lost 6 bases, the J end lost 1 base, and 6 bases lay between the germline ends. The CDR3 extends over 12 amino acids. Germline lookup yields CDR1 SGHNT and CDR2 YENEEA. The CDR3 here is CASSRWNTEAFF. DNA for the CDR3: TGTGCCAGCAGTCGATGGAACACTGAAGCTTTCTTT. Combining the CDR3 with reference TRBV11-3 and TRBJ1-1 gives the whole variable domain EAGVVQSPRYKIIEKKQPVAFWCNPISGHNTLYWYLQNLGQGPELLIRYENEEAVDDSQLPKDRFSAERLKGVDSTLKIQPAELGDSAVYLCASSRWNTEAFFGQGTRLTVV.

This clonotype came up a few times. This chain joins TRBV5-1 and TRBJ2-7, with 9 bases lining up with TRBD1. The germline V gene has CDR1 SGHRS and CDR2 YFSETQ. This CDR3 has 14 residues. The V gene end was trimmed by 5 bases and the J gene end by 6 bases; junction bases not matched to a gene: 9. For the CDR3, the DNA is TGCGCCAGCAGTTCCGGGACAGGGAGAATCGAGCAGTACTTC. Translated: CASSSGTGRIEQYF.

This clonotype was picked up many times. The rearrangement joins TRBV5-5 to TRBJ1-5, with 7 bases lining up with TRBD1. The CDR3 covers 15 residues. Germline V gene lookup returns CDR1 SGHKS and CDR2 YYEKEE (reference sequence). Trimming removed 1 base from V and 4 bases from J; junction bases left unmatched: 5. The CDR3 sequence: CASSLWQGGNQPQHF. DNA of the CDR3: TGTGCCAGCAGCTTGTGGCAGGGGGGAAATCAGCCCCAGCATTTT.

This clonotype was recorded many times. The chain joins TRBV6-1 to TRBJ1-1; no definite D call. V shed 1 base and J shed 1 base, with 13 bases lying between them. From germline, CDR1 is MNHNS and CDR2 SASEGT. The CDR3 length is 16 residues. In nucleotides, the CDR3 is TGTGCCAGCAGTGAAGTAGAGAGGTCTACGAACACTGAAGCTTTCTTT. Translation gives CASSEVERSTNTEAFF.

In this sample, this clonotype turned up many times. This chain links TRBV11-1 with TRBJ2-1; D not certain. Germline CDR1 reads SGHAT; CDR2 reads FQDESV (reference sequence). Trimming removed 5 bases from V and 3 bases from J, with 8 bases in between. The CDR3 has 13 residues. The CDR3 sequence: CASSPDNYNEQFF. CDR3 coding DNA: TGTGCCAGCAGCCCCGACAACTACAATGAGCAGTTCTTC.

This clonotype showed up many times. The chain uses TRBV7-3 and TRBJ2-5; 8 nucleotides agree with TRBD1. Germline lookup yields CDR1 SGHTA and CDR2 FQGTGA. V dropped 5 bases and J dropped 3; count of bases not matched to a gene: 8. The length of the CDR3 is 15 residues. CDR3 bases: TGTGCCAGCAGCGTCCGACCGGACAGGGAAGAGACCCAGTACTTC. This gives the protein CASSVRPDREETQYF.

At least ten counts were recorded for this clonotype. The chain links TRBV14 to TRBJ2-2; unclear D gene. Germline CDR1 is SGHDN and CDR2 is FVKESK. Trimming took off 2 bases at V and 7 bases at J, with 8 bases between the two ends. This CDR3 has 13 amino acids. In DNA, the CDR3 is TGTGCCAGCAGCCAACTGCTTGGCGGGGAGCTGTTTTTT. Protein: CASSQLLGGELFF.

The chain links TRBV30 to TRBJ2-3; 8 bases are shared with TRBD1. The CDR3 has 14 residues. The germline gives CDR1 GTSNPN, CDR2 SVGIG (reference sequence). The V gene end was trimmed by 5 bases and the J gene end by 4 bases; junction bases not matched to a gene: 8. CDR3: CAWSGQGIPDTQYF. CDR3 nucleotides: TGTGCCTGGTCTGGACAGGGCATCCCAGATACGCAGTATTTT. The full variable domain, rest sourced from reference TRBV30 and TRBJ2-3, is SQTIHQWPATLVQPVGSPLSLECTVEGTSNPNLYWYRQAAGRGLQLLFYSVGIGQISSEVPQNLSASRPQDRQFILSSKKLLLSDSGFYLCAWSGQGIPDTQYFGPGTRLTVL.

This clonotype was observed many times. V and J are TRBV28 and TRBJ2-5; D tentatively fits TRBD1 or TRBD2 (6 bases each). V was trimmed by 9 bases and J by 5 bases, leaving 25 bases between them. The germline gives CDR1 MDHEN, CDR2 SYDVKM. There are 16 residues in the CDR3. The CDR3 loop reads CASSPSGQGRTETQYF. For the CDR3, the DNA is TGTGCCAGTTCTCCGAGCGGGCAGGGGCGCACGGAGACCCAGTACTTC. Filled out from reference TRBV28 and TRBJ2-5, the complete variable domain reads DVKVTQSSRYLVKRTGEKVFLECVQDMDHENMFWYRQDPGLGLRLIYFSYDVKMKEKGDIPEGYSVSREKKERFSLILESASTNQTSMYLCASSPSGQGRTETQYFGPGTRLLVL.

This clonotype was detected ten times or more. This chain links TRBV28 with TRBJ1-2; D is unclear. The CDR3 sequence is 13 residues long. Trimming took 3 bases from V and 3 from J, leaving 8 bases between them. CDR1 is MDHEN and CDR2 is SYDVKM in the germline V gene. The CDR3 reads CASSLDGDYGYTF. In nucleotides, the CDR3 is TGTGCCAGCAGTTTGGACGGGGACTATGGCTACACCTTC.

This clonotype showed up many times. The chain links TRBV18 to TRBJ2-5; possibly TRBD1 for D (5 bases). The CDR3 has 15 amino acids. With 0 bases removed from V and 2 bases from J, the gap between germline ends came to 10 bases. Germline V gene lookup returns CDR1 KGHSH and CDR2 LQKENI. The DNA of the CDR3 is TGTGCCAGCTCACCACCGCAGGGTCAGCAAGAGACCCAGTACTTC. Translating it yields CASSPPQGQQETQYF.

This chain links TRBV6-1 with TRBJ1-1; TRBD1 agrees at 11 bases. Trimming removed 5 bases from V and 6 bases from J; junction bases left unmatched: 11. The CDR3 runs to 16 residues. Per germline, CDR1 MNHNS and CDR2 SASEGT. The CDR3, as DNA: TGTGCCAGCAGTCCGGGCGGGACAGGGGGTTGGTCTGAAGCTTTCTTT. Translating it yields CASSPGGTGGWSEAFF.

V usage is TRBV6-9 and J usage is TRBJ2-7, with a tentative D call TRBD1 (6 bases). This CDR3 spans 14 amino acids. V was shortened by 7 bases and J by 6 bases, with 19 bases between the two germline ends. CDR1 and CDR2 (germline): MNHGY, SVAAGI. CDR3 DNA sequence: TGTGCCAGCACCTCGGGTCAGGGGACGGGCGAGCAGTACTTC. It is translated as CASTSGQGTGEQYF.

This clonotype showed up many times. This rearrangement joins TRBV12-3 or TRBV12-4 to TRBJ2-2, with TRBD2 as a possible D gene (6 bases). This CDR3 is 16 amino acids long. V was pared by 6 bases and J by 1 base, with 15 bases between. CDR3 loop: CASSPLEAGNTGELFF. In DNA, the CDR3 is TGTGCCAGCAGCCCCCTGGAAGCGGGGAACACCGGGGAGCTGTTTTTT.

This clonotype was detected a few times. This chain uses TRBV4-1 with TRBJ1-2; no reliable D call. The germline V gene encodes CDR1 MGHRA and CDR2 YSYEKL. CDR3 length: 14 amino acids. Deletions cut 0 bases from V and 7 bases from J, with 12 bases between. The chain's CDR3 is CASSQESLLAGYTF. DNA for the CDR3: TGCGCCAGCAGCCAAGAGAGTCTACTCGCTGGCTACACCTTC.

This clonotype occurred many times. This chain uses TRBV12-3 or TRBV12-4 with TRBJ1-1, with a tentative D call TRBD1 (5 bases). The V and J ends lost 6 bases and 0 bases respectively, with 11 bases between them. The CDR3 extends over 14 amino acids. DNA of the CDR3: TGTGCCAGCAGCTGGACATGGATGAACACTGAAGCTTTCTTT. Protein product: CASSWTWMNTEAFF.

There are a few counts of this clonotype. CDR3 loop: CATSSKFVLAGLPGGTGELFF. CDR3 nucleotides: TGTGCCACCAGTAGTAAATTTGTCCTAGCGGGACTTCCGGGGGGCACCGGGGAGCTGTTTTTT. The V gene is TRBV24-1, the J gene TRBJ2-2; 9 bases line up with TRBD2. V shed 6 bases, J shed 4 bases, and the junction held 23 bases outside the gene matches. Germline CDR1 and CDR2: KGHDR and SFDVKD. This CDR3 is built from 21 residues.

There are a few counts of this clonotype. The chain combines TRBV7-9 with TRBJ2-1; D uncertain. The germline gives CDR1 SEHNR, CDR2 FQNEAQ (reference sequence). The CDR3 consists of 12 residues. V gave up 6 bases and J gave up 8 bases, with 11 bases separating them. The CDR3 reads CASSPGVHEQFF. DNA for the CDR3: TGTGCCAGCAGTCCTGGGGTTCATGAGCAGTTCTTC.

This clonotype was counted many times. The chain combines TRBV2 with TRBJ2-7, with 10 nucleotides matching TRBD1. CDR1 is SNHLY and CDR2 is FYNNEI in the germline V gene. The CDR3 has 14 residues. With V trimmed by 8 bases and J by 4 bases, 8 bases remained unmatched. CDR3 sequence: CASGPTGGAYEQYF. The CDR3 region has the DNA TGTGCCAGCGGTCCGACAGGGGGCGCGTACGAGCAGTACTTC.

This clonotype was seen ten or more times. The chain is built from TRBV2 and TRBJ2-1; 14 bases fit TRBD2. V trimming: 5 bases; J trimming: 8 bases; junction bases outside the gene matches: 8. The CDR3 runs 16 residues. Germline loops: CDR1 SNHLY, CDR2 FYNNEI. The CDR3 loop reads CASSPRLAGGLYEQFF. The DNA for the CDR3 is TGTGCCAGCAGTCCGAGACTAGCGGGAGGGTTGTATGAGCAGTTCTTC.

V usage is TRBV4-1 and J usage is TRBJ2-7; TRBD2 aligns across 8 bases. The CDR3 has 16 residues. Germline trimming cut 6 bases from V and 6 bases from J; bases unmatched to any gene: 16. From germline, CDR1 is MGHRA and CDR2 YSYEKL. The CDR3 protein is CASSYSGAGDLGEQYF. CDR3 sequence (DNA): TGCGCCAGCAGTTATTCAGGAGCGGGAGATCTAGGCGAGCAGTACTTC.

This clonotype has a count of ten or more. The chain is built from TRBV5-8 and TRBJ1-4; TRBD1 might be the D (6 bases). V shed 4 bases and J shed 4 bases, with 14 bases lying between them. Germline V gene sequence: CDR1 SGHTS, CDR2 YDEGEE. The CDR3 sequence is 15 residues long. CDR3 amino acids: CASSHRGAHNEKLFF. The DNA for the CDR3 is TGTGCCAGCAGCCACCGGGGGGCTCATAATGAAAAACTGTTTTTT.

In its sample, this clonotype was seen many times. V usage is TRBV2 and J usage is TRBJ2-2; 7 bases fit TRBD1. Trimming removed 6 bases from V and 4 bases from J; junction bases left unmatched: 8. Germline assignment: CDR1 SNHLY and CDR2 FYNNEI. The CDR3 sequence is 15 residues long. DNA of the CDR3: TGTGCCAGCAGGGCGACAGGGTCCTTCACCGGGGAGCTGTTTTTT. This codes for CASRATGSFTGELFF.

The CDR3 DNA sequence: TGTGCCAGCGGCATGACAGGCAATCAGCCCCAGCATTTT. Translation gives CASGMTGNQPQHF. The chain recombines TRBV3-1 with TRBJ1-5; tentative D call: TRBD1 (5 bases). V gave up 8 bases and J gave up 2 bases, with 10 bases separating them. The CDR3 has 13 residues. Germline V gene sequence: CDR1 LGHDT, CDR2 YNNKEL (reference sequence).

This clonotype came up many times. The chain combines TRBV19 with TRBJ2-5; 12 positions agree with TRBD2. The CDR3 runs 14 residues. Germline trimming cut 10 bases from V and 4 bases from J; bases unmatched to any gene: 7. Per germline, CDR1 LNHDA and CDR2 SQIVND (reference sequence). The DNA for the CDR3 is TGTGCCACCTCTAGCGGGAGGGCAATAGAGACCCAGTACTTC. Protein sequence: CATSSGRAIETQYF.

There are many counts of this clonotype. The CDR3 coding sequence is TGTGCCAGCAGTTTCAGCGCACAGGGGGCCGGTCAGCCCCAGCATTTT. It codes for CASSFSAQGAGQPQHF. V usage is TRBV12-3 or TRBV12-4 and J usage is TRBJ1-5; 9 bases line up with TRBD1. The CDR3 is 16 residues long. J lost 6 bases, V lost 3 bases, and 9 bases had no gene match.

The gene calls are TRBV6-5 and TRBJ1-1; TRBD1 agrees at 9 bases. Trimming removed 4 bases from V and 4 bases from J; junction bases left unmatched: 7. The V gene's germline CDR1 is MNHEY and CDR2 SVGAGI. This CDR3 is 15 amino acids long. CDR3 sequence: CASSSPTGGRTEAFF. The CDR3, as DNA: TGTGCCAGCAGTTCCCCGACAGGGGGGCGCACTGAAGCTTTCTTT.

The chain is built from TRBV2 and TRBJ2-1; TRBD1 matches 8 bases. J was trimmed by 8 bases and V by 5 bases; bases with no gene match: 8. This CDR3 spans 14 amino acids. Germline-derived CDR1 and CDR2 are SNHLY and FYNNEI. The CDR3 region is CASSRGTGSYEQFF. CDR3 DNA: TGTGCCAGCAGTCGCGGGACAGGTAGTTATGAGCAGTTCTTC.

This clonotype was observed many times. This chain joins TRBV5-1 and TRBJ2-1; the D is unclear. The germline V and J ends were trimmed by 1 base and 8 bases, with 7 bases remaining between them. The germline V gene encodes CDR1 SGHRS and CDR2 YFSETQ. This CDR3 has 12 amino acids. CDR3 bases: TGCGCCAGCAGCTTGTACGGTGATGAGCAGTTCTTC. This codes for CASSLYGDEQFF.

The sample holds many counts of this clonotype. The rearrangement uses TRBV2 and TRBJ2-7, with 9 bases matching TRBD2. CDR3 length: 14 residues. Germline V CDR1 and CDR2: SNHLY, FYNNEI. The V segment lost 6 bases and the J segment 5 bases; nucleotides outside the gene matches: 8. The CDR3 is CASRQTSGVNEQYF. The CDR3 coding sequence is TGTGCCAGCAGGCAGACTAGCGGCGTCAACGAGCAGTACTTC.

This clonotype was seen more than once but under ten times. V and J are TRBV3-1 and TRBJ2-1; 12 nucleotides match TRBD2. J was trimmed by 6 bases and V by 0 bases; bases with no gene match: 9. The CDR3 is 18 residues long. Looked up from germline, CDR1 is LGHDT and CDR2 is YNNKEL (reference sequence). The CDR3 region is CASSQDTSGRPPANEQFF. The CDR3 DNA reads TGTGCCAGCAGCCAAGATACTAGCGGGAGGCCCCCTGCCAATGAGCAGTTCTTC.